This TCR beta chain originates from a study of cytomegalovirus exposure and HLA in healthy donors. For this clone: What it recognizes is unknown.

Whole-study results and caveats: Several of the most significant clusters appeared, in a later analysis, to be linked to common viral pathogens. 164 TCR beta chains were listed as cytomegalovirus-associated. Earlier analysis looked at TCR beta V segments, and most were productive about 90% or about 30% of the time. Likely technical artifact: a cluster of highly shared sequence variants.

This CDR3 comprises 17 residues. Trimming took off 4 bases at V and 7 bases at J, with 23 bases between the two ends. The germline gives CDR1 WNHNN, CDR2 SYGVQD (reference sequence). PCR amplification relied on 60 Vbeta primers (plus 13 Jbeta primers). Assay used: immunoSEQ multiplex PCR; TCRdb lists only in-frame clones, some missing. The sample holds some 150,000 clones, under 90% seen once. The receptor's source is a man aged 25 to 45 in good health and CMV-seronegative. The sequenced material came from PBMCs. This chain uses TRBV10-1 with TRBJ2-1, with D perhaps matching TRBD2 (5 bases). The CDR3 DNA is TGCGCCAGCAGTGCCCCCTCCGGGATCACGCAGAGAAATGAGCAGTTCTTC. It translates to CASSAPSGITQRNEQFF.